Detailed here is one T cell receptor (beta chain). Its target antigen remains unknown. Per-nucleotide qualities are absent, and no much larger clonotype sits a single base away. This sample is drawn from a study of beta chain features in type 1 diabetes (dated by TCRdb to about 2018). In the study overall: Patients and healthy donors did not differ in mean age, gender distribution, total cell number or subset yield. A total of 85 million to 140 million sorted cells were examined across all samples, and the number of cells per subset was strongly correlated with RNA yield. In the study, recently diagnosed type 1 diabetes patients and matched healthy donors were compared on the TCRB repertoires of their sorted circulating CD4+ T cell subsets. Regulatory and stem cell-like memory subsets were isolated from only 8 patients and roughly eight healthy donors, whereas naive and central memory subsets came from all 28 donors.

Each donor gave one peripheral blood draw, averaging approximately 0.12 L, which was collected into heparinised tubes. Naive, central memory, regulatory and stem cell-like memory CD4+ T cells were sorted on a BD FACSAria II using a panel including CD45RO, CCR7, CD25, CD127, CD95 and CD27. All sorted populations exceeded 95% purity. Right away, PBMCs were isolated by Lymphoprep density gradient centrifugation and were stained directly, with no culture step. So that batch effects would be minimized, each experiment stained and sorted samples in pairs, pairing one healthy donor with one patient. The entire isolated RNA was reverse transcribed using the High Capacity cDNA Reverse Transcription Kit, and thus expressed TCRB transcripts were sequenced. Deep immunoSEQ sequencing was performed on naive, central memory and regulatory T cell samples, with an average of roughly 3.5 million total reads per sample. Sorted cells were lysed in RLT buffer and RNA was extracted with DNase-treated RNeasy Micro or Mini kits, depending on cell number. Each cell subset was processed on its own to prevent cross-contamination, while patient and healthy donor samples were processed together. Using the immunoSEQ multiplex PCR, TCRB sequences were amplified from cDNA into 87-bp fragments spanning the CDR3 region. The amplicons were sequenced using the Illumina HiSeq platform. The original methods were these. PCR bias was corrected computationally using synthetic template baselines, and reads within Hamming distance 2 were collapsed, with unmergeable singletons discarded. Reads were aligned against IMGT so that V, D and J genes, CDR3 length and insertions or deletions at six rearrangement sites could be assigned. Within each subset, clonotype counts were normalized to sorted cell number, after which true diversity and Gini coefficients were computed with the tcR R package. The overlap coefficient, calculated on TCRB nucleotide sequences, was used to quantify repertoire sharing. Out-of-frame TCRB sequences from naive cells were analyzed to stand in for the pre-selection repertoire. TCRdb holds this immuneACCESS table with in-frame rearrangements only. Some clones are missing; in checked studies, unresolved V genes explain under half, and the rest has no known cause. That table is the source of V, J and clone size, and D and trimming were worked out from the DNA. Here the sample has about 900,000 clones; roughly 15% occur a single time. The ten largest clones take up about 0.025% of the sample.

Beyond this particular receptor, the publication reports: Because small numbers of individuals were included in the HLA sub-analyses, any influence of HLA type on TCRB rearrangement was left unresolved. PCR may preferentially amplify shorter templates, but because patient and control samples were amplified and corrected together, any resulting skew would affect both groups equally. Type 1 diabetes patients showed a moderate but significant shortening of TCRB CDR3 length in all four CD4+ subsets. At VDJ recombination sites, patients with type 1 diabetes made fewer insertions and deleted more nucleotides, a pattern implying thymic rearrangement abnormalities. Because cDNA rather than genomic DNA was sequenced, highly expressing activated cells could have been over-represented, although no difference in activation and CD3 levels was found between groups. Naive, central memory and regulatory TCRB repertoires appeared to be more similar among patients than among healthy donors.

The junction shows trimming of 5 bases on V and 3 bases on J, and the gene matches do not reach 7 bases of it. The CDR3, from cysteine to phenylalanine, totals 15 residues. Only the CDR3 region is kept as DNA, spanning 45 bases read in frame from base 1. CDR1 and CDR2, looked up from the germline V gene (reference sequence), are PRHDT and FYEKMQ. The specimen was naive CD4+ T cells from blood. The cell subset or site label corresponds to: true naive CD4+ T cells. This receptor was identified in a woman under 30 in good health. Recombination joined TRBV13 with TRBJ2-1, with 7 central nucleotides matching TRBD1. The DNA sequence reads TGTGCCAGCAGCCAACGGGACAGAATCTACAATGAGCAGTTCTTC. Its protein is CASSQRDRIYNEQFF.